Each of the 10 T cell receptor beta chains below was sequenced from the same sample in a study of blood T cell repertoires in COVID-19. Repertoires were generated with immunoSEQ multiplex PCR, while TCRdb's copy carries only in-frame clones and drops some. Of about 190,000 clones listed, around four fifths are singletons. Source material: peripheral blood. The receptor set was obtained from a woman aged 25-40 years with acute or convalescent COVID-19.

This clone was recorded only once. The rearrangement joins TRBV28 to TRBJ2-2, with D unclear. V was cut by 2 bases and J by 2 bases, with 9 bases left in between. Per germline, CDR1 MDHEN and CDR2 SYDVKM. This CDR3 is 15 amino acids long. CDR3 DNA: TGTGCCAGCAGTTTACGAGACACAAACACCGGGGAGCTGTTTTTT. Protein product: CASSLRDTNTGELFF.

This CDR3 reads CASSLRTGGVGNTEAFF. CDR3 DNA sequence: TGTGCCAGCAGCCTAAGGACAGGGGGCGTCGGGAACACTGAAGCTTTCTTT. The genes are TRBV28 and TRBJ1-1, with TRBD1 matching over 11 bases. The CDR3 length is 17 residues. Germline V gives CDR1 MDHEN, CDR2 SYDVKM. The V and J ends lost 6 bases and 1 base, in that order; junction bases with no gene match: 10.

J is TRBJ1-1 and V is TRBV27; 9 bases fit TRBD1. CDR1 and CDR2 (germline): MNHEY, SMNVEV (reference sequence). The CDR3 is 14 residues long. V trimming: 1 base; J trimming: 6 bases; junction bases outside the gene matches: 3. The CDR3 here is CASSLLGQGPEAFF. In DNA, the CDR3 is TGTGCCAGCAGTTTATTGGGACAGGGTCCTGAAGCTTTCTTT.

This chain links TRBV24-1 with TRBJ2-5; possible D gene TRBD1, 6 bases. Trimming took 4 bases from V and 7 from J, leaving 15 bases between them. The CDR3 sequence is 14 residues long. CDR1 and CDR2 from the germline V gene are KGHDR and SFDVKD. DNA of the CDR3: TGTGCCACCAGTGAGACCGCAGGGGTTGGGACCCAGTACTTC. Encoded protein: CATSETAGVGTQYF.

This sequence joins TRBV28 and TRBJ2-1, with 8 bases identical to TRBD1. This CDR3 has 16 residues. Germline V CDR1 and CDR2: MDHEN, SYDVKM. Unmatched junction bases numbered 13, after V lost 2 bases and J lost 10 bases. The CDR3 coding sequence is TGTGCCAGCAGTTTAGACAGGACCCGACAGGGGATCGAGCAGTTCTTC. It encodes CASSLDRTRQGIEQFF.

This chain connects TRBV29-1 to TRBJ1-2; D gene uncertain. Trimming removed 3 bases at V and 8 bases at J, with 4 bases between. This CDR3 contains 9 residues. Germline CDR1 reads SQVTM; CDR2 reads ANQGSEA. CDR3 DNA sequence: TGCAGCGTTGACCTCGGCTACACCTTC. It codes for CSVDLGYTF.

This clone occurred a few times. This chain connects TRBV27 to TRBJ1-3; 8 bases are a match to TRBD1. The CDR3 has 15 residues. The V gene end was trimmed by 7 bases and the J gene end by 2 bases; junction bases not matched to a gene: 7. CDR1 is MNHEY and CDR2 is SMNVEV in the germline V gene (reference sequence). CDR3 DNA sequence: TGTGCCAGCACCGCGGACAGGGCGCCTGGAAACACCATATATTTT. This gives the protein CASTADRAPGNTIYF.

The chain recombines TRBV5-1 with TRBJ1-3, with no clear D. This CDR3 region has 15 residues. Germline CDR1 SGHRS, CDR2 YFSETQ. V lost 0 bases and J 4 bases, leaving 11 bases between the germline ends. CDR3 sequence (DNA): TGCGCCAGCAGCTTGGGGCAGATCCGAGGAAACACCATATATTTT. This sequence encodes CASSLGQIRGNTIYF.

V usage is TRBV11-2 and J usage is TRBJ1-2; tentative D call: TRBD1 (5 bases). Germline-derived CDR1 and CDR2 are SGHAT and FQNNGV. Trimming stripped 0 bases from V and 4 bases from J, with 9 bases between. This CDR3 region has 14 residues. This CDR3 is CASSLEHRSYGYTF. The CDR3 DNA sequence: TGTGCCAGCAGCTTAGAACACAGGTCCTATGGCTACACCTTC.

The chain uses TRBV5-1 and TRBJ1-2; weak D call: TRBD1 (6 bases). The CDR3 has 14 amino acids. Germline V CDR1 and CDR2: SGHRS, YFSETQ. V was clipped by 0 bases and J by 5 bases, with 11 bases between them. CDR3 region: CASSLAGTSYGYTF. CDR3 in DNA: TGCGCCAGCAGCTTGGCCGGGACAAGTTATGGCTACACCTTC.